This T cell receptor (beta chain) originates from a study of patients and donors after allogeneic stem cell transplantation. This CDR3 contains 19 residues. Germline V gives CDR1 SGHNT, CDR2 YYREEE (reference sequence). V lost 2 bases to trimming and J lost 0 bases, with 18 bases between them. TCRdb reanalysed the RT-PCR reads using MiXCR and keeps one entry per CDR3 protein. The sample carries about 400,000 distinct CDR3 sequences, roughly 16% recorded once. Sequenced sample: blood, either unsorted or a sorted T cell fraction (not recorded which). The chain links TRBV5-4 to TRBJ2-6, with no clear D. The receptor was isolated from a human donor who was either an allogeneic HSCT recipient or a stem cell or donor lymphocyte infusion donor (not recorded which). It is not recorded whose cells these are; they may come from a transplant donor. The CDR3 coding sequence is TGTGCCAGCAGCTTAACCTGGTTACGCCCGAGCTCTGGGGCCAACGTCCTGACTTTC. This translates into CASSLTWLRPSSGANVLTF.